The T cell receptor (beta chain) under discussion was sequenced for a study of PD-1 blockade in classical Hodgkin lymphoma. V was shortened by 0 bases and J by 12 bases, with 10 bases between the two germline ends. CDR3 length: 13 residues. The V gene's germline CDR1 is SGHRS and CDR2 YFSETQ. Study conclusions and caveats: Healthy donors reportedly exceeded newly diagnosed patients in baseline TCR diversity. Factors driving the repertoire differences, possibly disease activity or prior therapy, remain undefined.

Comments on this clone: Its target is unknown.

TCRdb's copy holds only in-frame clones and misses some; the assay was immunoSEQ multiplex PCR. Seen here are roughly 30,000 clones, roughly 91% observed once, and the top ten hold 0.22%. As to time point: newly diagnosed, previously untreated cHL patient sample. Magnetic negative selection was used to purify CD4+ T cells from thawed PBMCs. It was PBMCs in newly diagnosed, untreated classical Hodgkin lymphoma that served as comparison. The gene calls are TRBV5-1 and TRBJ1-6, with D maybe TRBD1 (6 bases). This TCR derives from a human donor with classical Hodgkin lymphoma. The sequenced sample was CD4+ T cells from blood. In DNA form, the CDR3 reads TGCGCCAGCAGCTTGGAGGGGGACCAACCCCTCCACTTT. Translation: CASSLEGDQPLHF.